This TCR beta chain was sequenced in a study of identical twins. Germline V CDR1 and CDR2: ENHRY, SYGVKD. There are 15 residues in the CDR3. V was clipped by 4 bases and J by 6 bases; unmatched bases: 8. In TCRdb, the 5' RACE reads were re-called with MiXCR into one record per CDR3 protein. This repertoire shows approximately 500,000 distinct CDR3 sequences, 20% to 30% found once; its top ten account for 2.9%. The table lists this clonotype with a few counts. These sequences were also reported in another study, on T cells expressing NK-cell markers.

The rearrangement joins TRBV10-3 to TRBJ2-1; 8 bases agree with TRBD2. The sequence was collected from a woman between 18 and 29 years old in good health. The sequenced sample was CD4+ T cells sorted from blood. The CDR3 protein is CAISGLAGYSNEQFF. As DNA, the CDR3 is TGTGCCATCAGTGGCTTAGCGGGATATAGCAATGAGCAGTTCTTC.